The 31 T cell receptor beta chains reported below all come from one sample, sequenced in a study of vaccination and CD4 T cells after COVID-19. The Oncomine TCR Beta short-read assay was applied to DNA of cultured CD4+ T cells. A single record per CDR3 protein comes from TCRdb applying MiXCR to the PCR reads. The sample contains 13,000 or so distinct CDR3 sequences, about four fifths of which appear only once. Their cognate antigens are unknown. Treatment of the sample: approximately 9-day PBMC culture with coronavirus spike peptide pools or control peptides (ViraFEST assay). The sample was CD4+ T cells from blood, cultured in vitro. The receptors derive from a human donor who had recovered from COVID-19.

The chain links TRBV12-2 to TRBJ1-1; TRBD1 was called by the table and not checked on the DNA. TRBV12-2 is termed a pseudogene. The CDR3 totals 16 residues. CDR3 amino acids: CASRLVPQGANTEAFF. CDR3 nucleotide sequence: TGTGCAAGTCGCTTAGTCCCCCAGGGGGCGAACACTGAAGCTTTCTTT.

J is TRBJ2-2 and V is TRBV20-1; D gene uncertain. CDR1 and CDR2 from the germline V gene are DFQATT and SNEGSKA (reference sequence). V lost 0 bases to trimming and J lost 4 bases, with 12 bases between them. The CDR3 length is 15 residues. The CDR3 sequence: CSAREPLSATGELFF. CDR3 coding DNA: TGCAGTGCTAGAGAACCCCTCAGCGCCACCGGGGAGCTGTTTTTT.

The chain employs TRBV24-1 and TRBJ1-4, with a possible D match to TRBD1 (5 bases). The CDR3 extends over 13 amino acids. V was trimmed by 7 bases and J by 6 bases, leaving 11 bases between them. Germline CDR1 KGHDR, CDR2 SFDVKD. The CDR3 protein is CATSRGGDEKLFF. CDR3 coding DNA: TGTGCCACCAGCCGGGGAGGGGATGAAAAACTGTTTTTT.

This clonotype was detected only once. The chain uses TRBV20-1 and TRBJ2-2, with 8 bases that match TRBD1. This CDR3 is built from 17 residues. Germline CDR1 and CDR2: DFQATT and SNEGSKA (reference sequence). Germline trimming cut 0 bases from V and 7 bases from J; bases unmatched to any gene: 13. The CDR3 region has the DNA TGCAGTGCTAGAGATGCGGTGGCAGGGGGCTCTAACGGGGAGCTGTTTTTT. Translated: CSARDAVAGGSNGELFF.

This clonotype has a handful of counts. In DNA, the CDR3 is TGCAGTGCTAGAGATCTGGGAGGGAACTATGGCTACACCTTC. This translates into CSARDLGGNYGYTF. The chain links TRBV20-1 to TRBJ1-2; D not resolved. The CDR3 spans 14 residues. V lost 0 bases to trimming and J lost 2 bases, with 10 bases between them. Germline CDR1 reads DFQATT; CDR2 reads SNEGSKA (reference sequence).

The chain employs TRBV5-1 and TRBJ1-2; D unclear. The CDR3 contains 13 residues. V gave up 2 bases and J gave up 6 bases, with 11 bases separating them. The germline V gene has CDR1 SGHRS and CDR2 YFSETQ. CDR3 amino acids: CASSLGSLNGYTF. In nucleotides, the CDR3 is TGCGCCAGCAGCTTAGGTTCTCTGAATGGCTACACCTTC.

This clonotype ranks as large. CDR3 bases: TGTGCCAGCAGCTTTACTTCGACAATCGAACAAGCTAACTATGGCTACACCTTC. Encoded protein: CASSFTSTIEQANYGYTF. The rearrangement links TRBV7-2 to TRBJ1-2; D unresolved. Between the trimmed V and J ends, which lost 3 bases and 0 bases, there was a span of 20 bases. CDR1 is SGHTA, CDR2 FQGNSA, per germline. The length of the CDR3 is 18 residues.

V and J are TRBV11-3 and TRBJ2-1; 14 nucleotides match TRBD2. Germline loops: CDR1 SGHNT, CDR2 YENEEA. The trim removed 6 bases at V and 8 bases at J, leaving 0 bases unmatched. The CDR3 runs 13 residues. The CDR3 loop reads CASRGLAGDEQFF. The CDR3 bases are TGTGCCAGCAGGGGACTAGCGGGAGATGAGCAGTTCTTC.

The chain couples TRBV6-1 to TRBJ1-6; possible D gene TRBD1, 6 bases. The germline V gene has CDR1 MNHNS and CDR2 SASEGT. V was clipped by 5 bases and J by 10 bases, with 18 bases between them. CDR3 length equals 15 residues. Here the CDR3 DNA reads TGTGCCAGCAGTCCAGCGGACAGCTTGACATCACCCCTCCACTTT. It translates to CASSPADSLTSPLHF.

The chain is built from TRBV6-2 or TRBV6-3 and TRBJ2-2; TRBD2 might be the D (6 bases). This CDR3 is built from 16 residues. The V and J ends lost 7 bases and 1 base respectively, with 16 bases between them. Per germline, CDR1 MNHEY and CDR2 SVGEGT. The CDR3 spells CASISGGSGNTGELFF. CDR3 nucleotides: TGTGCCAGCATCTCAGGAGGTAGCGGGAACACCGGGGAGCTGTTTTTT.

The J gene is TRBJ1-3, the V gene TRBV9; a weak D match, TRBD1 (5 bases). Germline assignment: CDR1 SGDLS and CDR2 YYNGEE. V lost 4 bases and J 6 bases, leaving 17 bases between the germline ends. The CDR3 is made up of 15 amino acids. The CDR3 coding sequence is TGTGCCAGCAGCCCCCAGACAGTTCGCGAAAACACCATATATTTT. Its protein product is CASSPQTVRENTIYF.

The J gene is TRBJ1-1, the V gene TRBV7-2, with 9 bases aligning to TRBD1. The V and J ends lost 0 bases and 10 bases, in that order; junction bases with no gene match: 6. Per the germline V gene, CDR1 is SGHTA and CDR2 is FQGNSA. The CDR3 contains 14 residues. The CDR3 nucleotides read TGTGCCAGCAGCTTAGCCCTGGGACAGGGTGTAGCTTTCTTT. Its protein product is CASSLALGQGVAFF.

This chain links TRBV6-4 with TRBJ2-1, with 14 bases identical to TRBD2. This CDR3 contains 18 residues. J was trimmed by 5 bases and V by 7 bases; bases with no gene match: 13. CDR1 is MRHNA, CDR2 SNTAGT, per germline. The DNA for the CDR3 is TGTGCCAGCACCAAAATGACTAGCGGGAGGGCCGGGGACAATGAGCAGTTCTTC. It specifies CASTKMTSGRAGDNEQFF.

This clonotype was observed a single time. The J gene is TRBJ1-5, the V gene TRBV15; a possible D gene is TRBD1 (5 bases). This CDR3 spans 20 amino acids. CDR1 LNHNV and CDR2 YYDKDF come from the germline V gene (reference sequence). The germline V and J ends were trimmed by 0 bases and 3 bases, with 24 bases remaining between them. CDR3 sequence (DNA): TGTGCCACCAGCAGAGATCCCCTTAAGGGGTCCAAACGTCTCAATCAGCCCCAGCATTTT. It specifies CATSRDPLKGSKRLNQPQHF.

This clonotype showed up just once. J is TRBJ2-7 and V is TRBV6-1, with a weak D call TRBD1 (6 bases). The CDR3 length is 12 residues. The V gene's germline CDR1 is MNHNS and CDR2 SASEGT. The germline V and J ends were trimmed by 8 bases and 3 bases, with 11 bases remaining between them. CDR3 in DNA: TGTGCCAGCTTGGACAGACTCTACGAGCAGTACTTC. Protein product: CASLDRLYEQYF.

The V call is TRBV7-3, the J call TRBJ2-3, with 7 bases matching TRBD1. After removal of 1 base from V and 4 bases from J, the junction contained 2 bases not matched to a gene. CDR3 size: 14 residues. Germline CDR1 and CDR2: SGHTA and FQGTGA. CDR3 sequence (DNA): TGTGCCAGCAGCTTAAAAGGGGGCGCAGATACGCAGTATTTT. Translation gives CASSLKGGADTQYF.

This clonotype was counted a single time. The chain couples TRBV10-1 to TRBJ2-1; no reliable D call. Trimming took 4 bases from V and 7 from J, leaving 11 bases between them. The CDR3 spans 13 residues. In germline, CDR1 is WNHNN, CDR2 SYGVQD (reference sequence). The CDR3 loop is CASSVKGRNEQFF. Written as DNA, the CDR3 is TGCGCCAGCAGTGTGAAGGGTAGGAATGAGCAGTTCTTC.

This chain connects TRBV6-1 to TRBJ1-2; no firm D call. The germline V gene has CDR1 MNHNS and CDR2 SASEGT. The CDR3 is made up of 13 amino acids. V lost 1 base and J 4 bases, leaving 7 bases between the germline ends. The CDR3 nucleotides are TGTGCCAGCAGTGAAGGAGGAACCTATGGCTACACCTTC. It specifies CASSEGGTYGYTF.

This sequence joins TRBV20-1 and TRBJ1-5, with D possibly TRBD1 on 5 matching bases. The ends were cut back, 3 bases at V and 0 bases at J, with 15 bases in the middle. The CDR3 extends over 16 amino acids. CDR1 is DFQATT and CDR2 is SNEGSKA in the germline V gene (reference sequence). This CDR3 is CSARRSQASSNQPQHF. The CDR3 DNA sequence: TGCAGTGCTAGGCGTTCACAGGCCTCTAGCAATCAGCCCCAGCATTTT.

V is TRBV27 and J is TRBJ1-1; tentatively, D is TRBD1 (5 bases). V was shortened by 2 bases and J by 4 bases, with 11 bases between the two germline ends. This CDR3 has 14 residues. Germline CDR1 and CDR2: MNHEY and SMNVEV (reference sequence). The CDR3 DNA sequence: TGTGCCAGCAGTTTAGTGGGGGGAAGCACTGAAGCTTTCTTT. Its protein is CASSLVGGSTEAFF.

V and J are TRBV27 and TRBJ2-5, with 9 bases identical to TRBD2. The V and J ends lost 3 bases and 5 bases, in that order; junction bases with no gene match: 10. There are 16 residues in the CDR3. CDR1 is MNHEY and CDR2 is SMNVEV in the germline V gene (reference sequence). In DNA, the CDR3 is TGTGCCAGCAGTTTTAGGGCTAGCGGGAACCGTGAGACCCAGTACTTC. This gives the protein CASSFRASGNRETQYF.

This clonotype was observed once. The chain is built from TRBV12-3 or TRBV12-4 and TRBJ1-2, with D possibly TRBD1 on 5 matching bases. The CDR3 is made up of 13 amino acids. V shed 4 bases and J shed 4 bases, with 10 bases lying between them. Here the CDR3 reads CASSSGDLYGYTF. Here the CDR3 DNA reads TGTGCCAGCAGTTCTGGGGACCTCTATGGCTACACCTTC.

This chain links TRBV7-9 with TRBJ1-2; TRBD1 is a possible D gene (5 bases). V shed 5 bases and J shed 8 bases, with 30 bases lying between them. Germline loops: CDR1 SEHNR, CDR2 FQNEAQ (reference sequence). This CDR3 comprises 18 residues. CDR3 DNA sequence: TGTGCCAGCAGCCAGAAGGGGCATCTCGCAGTTTGGGCTCGGGGCTACACCTTC. Amino acid sequence: CASSQKGHLAVWARGYTF.

CDR3: CSARGLNLVGTGTSDTQYF. The CDR3 region has the DNA TGCAGTGCTAGAGGCTTGAATTTGGTGGGTACGGGTACGTCAGATACGCAGTATTTT. V gene TRBV20-1 combines with J gene TRBJ2-3; D remains unclear. CDR1 and CDR2 from the germline V gene are DFQATT and SNEGSKA (reference sequence). Trimming removed 1 base at V and 4 bases at J, with 27 bases between. The CDR3 is made up of 19 amino acids.

This clonotype was seen only once. The rearrangement links TRBV6-2 or TRBV6-3 to TRBJ2-3; D is undetermined. Deletions cut 5 bases from V and 6 bases from J, with 12 bases between. This CDR3 region has 13 residues. CDR1 is MNHEY, CDR2 SVGEGT, per germline. CDR3 protein: CASSLGPEDTQYF. The CDR3 nucleotides read TGTGCCAGCAGTCTCGGGCCTGAGGATACGCAGTATTTT.

This clonotype came up once. The V call is TRBV7-2, the J call TRBJ1-1, with TRBD1 as a possible D gene (5 bases). This CDR3 region has 14 residues. V lost 1 base and J 4 bases, leaving 10 bases between the germline ends. From germline, CDR1 is SGHTA and CDR2 FQGNSA. The CDR3 nucleotides read TGTGCCAGCAGCTTAGGTGGGGGGGGCACTGAAGCTTTCTTT. Protein sequence: CASSLGGGGTEAFF. The full variable domain, in which reference TRBV7-2 and TRBJ1-1 provide the parts outside the CDR3, is GAGVSQSPSNKVTEKGKDVELRCDPISGHTALYWYRQSLGQGLEFLIYFQGNSAPDKSGLPSDRFSAERTGGSVSTLTIQRTQQEDSAVYLCASSLGGGGTEAFFGQGTRLTVV.

The genes are TRBV6-2 or TRBV6-3 and TRBJ2-1, with 7 bases that match TRBD2. The J segment lost 6 bases and the V segment lost 6 bases, leaving 11 bases of the junction unmatched. Looked up from germline, CDR1 is MNHEY and CDR2 is SVGEGT. The CDR3 consists of 15 residues. Here the CDR3 reads CASSPAGAGLNEQFF. The CDR3 DNA follows: TGTGCCAGCAGCCCGGCGGGAGCGGGACTCAATGAGCAGTTCTTC.

Details on this clonotype: The germline gene is not matched at one end of the junction; a read error may be the cause. V is TRBV28 and J is TRBJ2-2; 10 positions match TRBD2. In germline, CDR1 is MDHEN, CDR2 SYDVKM. This CDR3 has 16 residues. The CDR3 loop reads CASSPAGLAKTGELFF. The CDR3 DNA reads as TGTGCCAGCAGCCCTGCGGGACTAGCGAAAACCGGGGAGCTGTTTTTT.

The rearrangement uses TRBV29-1 and TRBJ2-7, with 9 nucleotides matching TRBD1. The junction had 5 bases not matched to a gene; V was cut back by 4 bases and J by 1 base. Per the germline V gene, CDR1 is SQVTM and CDR2 is ANQGSEA. This CDR3 has 14 residues. CDR3 protein: CSVAGQGRSYEQYF. The CDR3 DNA is TGCAGCGTTGCAGGACAGGGGAGGTCCTACGAGCAGTACTTC.

The chain recombines TRBV7-2 with TRBJ2-5, with 12 bases matching TRBD2. Germline V gene lookup returns CDR1 SGHTA and CDR2 FQGNSA. V lost 7 bases, J lost 5 bases, and 17 bases stayed unmatched. The CDR3 runs to 18 residues. The CDR3 DNA sequence: TGTGCCAGCACCTTGGGGATGCTAGCGGGAGGGCGGGTGGAGACCCAGTACTTC. As protein: CASTLGMLAGGRVETQYF.

V gene TRBV11-3 combines with J gene TRBJ2-5; D might be TRBD1 (5 bases). The germline V and J ends were trimmed by 3 bases and 1 base, with 6 bases remaining between them. Germline V CDR1 and CDR2: SGHNT, YENEEA. CDR3 length: 13 amino acids. The CDR3 loop reads CASSLTAQETQYF. The DNA for the CDR3 is TGTGCCAGCAGCTTGACAGCCCAAGAGACCCAGTACTTC.